This record covers a single T cell receptor (beta chain). The sample originates from a study of CD8+ T cells in alopecia areata. Germline CDR1 GTSNPN, CDR2 SVGIG (reference sequence). The CDR3 is made up of 14 amino acids. The germline V and J ends were trimmed by 4 bases and 0 bases, with 12 bases remaining between them. cDNA prepared by RNA extraction and subsequent reverse transcription served as the template for sequencing. Repertoires were generated with immunoSEQ multiplex PCR, while TCRdb's copy carries only in-frame clones and drops some. The profile shows fewer than 200,000 clones, about 67% of them singletons.

The receptor's source is a human donor with alopecia areata. The rearrangement links TRBV30 to TRBJ1-1, with unresolved D. The sample in question was CD8+ T cells sorted from blood, obtained at week 0. CDR3 DNA: TGTGCCTGGACACCGCCCGCAGTGAACACTGAAGCTTTCTTT. Protein sequence: CAWTPPAVNTEAFF.